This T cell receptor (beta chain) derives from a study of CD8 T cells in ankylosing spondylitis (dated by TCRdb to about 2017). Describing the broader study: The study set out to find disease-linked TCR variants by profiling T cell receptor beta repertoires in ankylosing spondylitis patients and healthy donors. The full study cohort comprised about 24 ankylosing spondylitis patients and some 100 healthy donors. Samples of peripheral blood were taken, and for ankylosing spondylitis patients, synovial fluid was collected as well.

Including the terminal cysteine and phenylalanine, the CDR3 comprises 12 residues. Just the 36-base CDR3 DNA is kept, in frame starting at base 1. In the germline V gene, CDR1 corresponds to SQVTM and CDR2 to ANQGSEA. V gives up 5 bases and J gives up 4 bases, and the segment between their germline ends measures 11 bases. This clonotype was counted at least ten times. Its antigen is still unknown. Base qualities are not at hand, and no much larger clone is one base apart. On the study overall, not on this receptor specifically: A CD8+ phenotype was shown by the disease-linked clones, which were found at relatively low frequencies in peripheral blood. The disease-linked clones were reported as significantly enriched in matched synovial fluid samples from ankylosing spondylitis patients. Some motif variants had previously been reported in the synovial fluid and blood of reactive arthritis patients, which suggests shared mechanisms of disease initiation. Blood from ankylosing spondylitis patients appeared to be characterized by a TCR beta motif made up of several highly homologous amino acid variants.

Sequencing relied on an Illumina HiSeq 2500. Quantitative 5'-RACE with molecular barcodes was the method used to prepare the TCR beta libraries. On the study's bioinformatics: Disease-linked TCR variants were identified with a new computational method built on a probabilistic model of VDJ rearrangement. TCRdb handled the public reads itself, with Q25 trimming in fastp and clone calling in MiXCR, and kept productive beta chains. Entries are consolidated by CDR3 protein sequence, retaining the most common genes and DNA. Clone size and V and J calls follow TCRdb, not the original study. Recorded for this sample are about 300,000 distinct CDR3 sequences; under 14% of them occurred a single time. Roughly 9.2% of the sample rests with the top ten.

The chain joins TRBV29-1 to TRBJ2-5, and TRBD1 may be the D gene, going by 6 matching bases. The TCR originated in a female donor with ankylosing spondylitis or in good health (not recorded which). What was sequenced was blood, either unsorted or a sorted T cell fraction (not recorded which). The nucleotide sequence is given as TGCAGCGTTCGGGCAGGGGTAGAGACCCAGTACTTC. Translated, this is CSVRAGVETQYF.